This TCR beta chain was retrieved from a study of Ad26.COV2.S vaccination and SARS-CoV-2 variants. Documented treatment: roughly 19 received Ad26.COV2.S at low or high dose, single or two shots; a few received placebo; per-sample allocation not given. Each sample was drawn 63 days after the first injection (of vaccine or placebo). This clone was seen once. The CDR3 length is 16 residues. CDR1 is SGHTA and CDR2 is FQGNSA in the germline V gene. V gave up 0 bases and J gave up 7 bases; unmatched junction bases: 7. The assay was immunoSEQ multiplex PCR, and TCRdb's table has in-frame clones only and misses some. The sample contains 410,000 or so clones, approximately 90% of which appear only once.

The chain links TRBV7-2 to TRBJ2-7; 12 bases match TRBD2. The sequence was collected from a person between 18 and 60 years old who received the Ad26.COV2.S COVID-19 vaccine or a placebo. Specimen: peripheral blood, collected in a trial of Ad26.COV2.S vaccine versus placebo. The CDR3 here is CASSLATTSGGGEQYF. For the CDR3, the DNA is TGTGCCAGCAGCTTAGCGACGACTAGCGGGGGAGGGGAGCAGTACTTC.